These T cell receptor beta chains were read from a single sample in a study of T cells after yellow fever vaccination. Each CDR3 protein gets one entry after TCRdb re-called the 5' RACE reads with MiXCR. The sample has about 360,000 distinct CDR3 sequences, around 6.4% seen once. Sequenced here: PBMCs, sampled 5 days after the yellow fever booster vaccination. These receptors all stem from a man in his thirties or forties who received the YFV17D yellow fever vaccine. CDR3s leave out the opening cysteine and the closing phenylalanine or tryptophan. The size field is filled for only some rows; it gives once, few, many or a size class.

TRBJ1-5 TRBV6-1 . ASSAGGNQPQH
TRBJ2-1 TRBV3-1 many ASSQEKLIVDEQF
TRBJ2-7 TRBV9 . ASYREGCSYEQY
TRBJ2-7 TRBV6-5 few ASSYLAGAYEQY
TRBJ2-1 TRBV18 few ASSPPQGATRYNEQF
TRBJ2-3 TRBV10-3 few AISESRGEIRDTQY
TRBJ1-2 TRBV20-1 many SASGQADGYT
TRBJ2-1 TRBV19 . ASSSGYSYNEQF
TRBJ1-5 TRBV29-1 many STGQANQPQH
TRBJ2-2 TRBV5-4 . ASSLELEVTGELF
TRBJ2-1 TRBV23-1 many ARLPSGATYNEQF
TRBJ2-1 TRBV27 many ASSLSGGPLDNEQF
TRBJ2-5 TRBV20-1 few SARTTGLETQY
TRBJ2-3 TRBV10-1 many ASSADSTDTQY
TRBJ2-3 TRBV20-1 few SAETGTDTQY
TRBJ2-7 TRBV5-5 few ASSLDGTYTDEQY
TRBJ2-2 TRBV7-8 many ASSDPQGNTGELF
TRBJ2-5 TRBV5-1 . ASSLGPRPGSPQETQY
TRBJ1-1 TRBV5-5 few ASSPLALNTEAF
TRBJ2-3 TRBV19 many ASSIVGDTQY
TRBJ2-2 TRBV15 few ATSRGENTGELF
TRBJ1-1 TRBV5-6 . ASSLGAEAF
TRBJ2-7 TRBV20-1 many SASKDGGEQY
TRBJ2-1 TRBV12-3/TRBV12-4 many ASSLYGGEQF
TRBJ2-4 TRBV20-1 . SARFGDAQLGIQY
TRBJ1-5 TRBV12-3/TRBV12-4 . ASSFTRGNQPQH
TRBJ2-2 TRBV29-1 . SVVEGVNTGELF
TRBJ2-2 TRBV11-2 many ASSLTLSFNTGELF
TRBJ2-1 TRBV20-1 many SARPTVTSYNEQF
TRBJ2-5 TRBV7-2 many ASSLSPGSGETQY
TRBJ1-2 TRBV20-1 many SARDQRWSNYGYT
TRBJ2-1 TRBV5-5 many ASSPFWEGGYNEQF
TRBJ2-1 TRBV6-1 many ASSASGDTYNEQF
TRBJ2-3 TRBV5-1 . ASCVVGIDTDTQY
TRBJ2-3 TRBV20-1 many SARDLGANTDTQY
TRBJ2-3 TRBV7-8 . ASSMGATGITDTQY
TRBJ2-7 TRBV5-6 . ASSHGASSYEQY
TRBJ2-7 TRBV7-2 many ASSADSGRNEQY
TRBJ2-3 TRBV23-1 . ASSQNHGQGTDTQY
TRBJ2-1 TRBV23-1 few ASKVGYNEQF
TRBJ1-4 TRBV6-1 few ASRRIPETNEKLF